A single sample is the source of the 24 T cell receptor beta chains below, sequenced in a study of blood T cells in healthy people across ages. A J-beta primer mix and a sample-barcoded 5' primer were used in a second PCR of roughly 7 to 12 cycles. MiXCR, run by TCRdb on the 5' RACE reads, gives a single entry per CDR3 protein. This repertoire shows around 700,000 distinct CDR3 sequences, 25% found once; its top ten account for 9.4%. A further study also used this sample, focusing on T cells of mothers and their children.

Sequenced sample: blood. The receptor set was obtained from a boy younger than 18 in good health.

The CDR3 DNA follows: TGCAGTGCTAGCGGGGGGCCGGGCACCGGGGAGCTGTTTTTT. The encoded protein is CSASGGPGTGELFF. The chain joins TRBV20-1 to TRBJ2-2, with TRBD2 as a possible D gene (7 bases). The V end lost 3 bases, the J end lost 4 bases, and 12 bases lay between the germline ends. The germline gives CDR1 DFQATT, CDR2 SNEGSKA (reference sequence). The CDR3 has 14 residues.

This clonotype turned up a few times. The chain uses TRBV9 and TRBJ2-3; unclear D gene. The germline gives CDR1 SGDLS, CDR2 YYNGEE. V gave up 0 bases and J gave up 4 bases, with 6 bases separating them. This CDR3 is built from 13 residues. CDR3 nucleotide sequence: TGTGCCAGCAGCGTAGTATCACCAGATACGCAGTATTTT. Translated: CASSVVSPDTQYF.

The chain recombines TRBV29-1 with TRBJ2-1, with TRBD2 as a possible D gene (5 bases). Germline assignment: CDR1 SQVTM and CDR2 ANQGSEA. The CDR3 consists of 15 residues. Trimming cost V 3 bases and J 4 bases, with 16 bases left between them. The CDR3 nucleotides are TGCAGCGTTGACCCTCTTAGCGTCCCTTACAATGAGCAGTTCTTC. It specifies CSVDPLSVPYNEQFF.

The genes are TRBV28 and TRBJ1-4; 7 bases agree with TRBD1. V shed 6 bases, J shed 8 bases, and the junction held 9 bases outside the gene matches. CDR3 length equals 14 residues. The germline gives CDR1 MDHEN, CDR2 SYDVKM. CDR3 in DNA: TGTGCCAGCAGAATAGGGGGCGACAGGGAAAAACTGTTTTTT. This encodes CASRIGGDREKLFF.

The rearrangement uses TRBV28 and TRBJ2-1, with D possibly matching TRBD2 (5 bases). The CDR3 contains 14 residues. The V gene's germline CDR1 is MDHEN and CDR2 SYDVKM. V lost 3 bases and J 6 bases, leaving 12 bases between the germline ends. For the CDR3, the DNA is TGTGCCAGCAGTTTCAGGACTGCACGCAATGAGCAGTTCTTC. This translates into CASSFRTARNEQFF.

A few counts support this clonotype. The chain carries TRBV7-9 and TRBJ2-3, with D possibly being TRBD1 (6 bases). This CDR3 has 14 residues. Trimming left V 8 bases short and J 1 base short, with 13 bases between. Germline-derived CDR1 and CDR2 are SEHNR and FQNEAQ (reference sequence). The CDR3 spells CASSAAGGTDTQYF. In DNA, the CDR3 is TGTGCCAGCTCCGCGGCAGGGGGCACAGATACGCAGTATTTT.

The genes are TRBV20-1 and TRBJ2-1; TRBD1 matches at 10 bases. The CDR3 length is 14 residues. Germline V lookup: CDR1 DFQATT, CDR2 SNEGSKA (reference sequence). The J segment lost 12 bases and the V segment lost 1 base, leaving 9 bases of the junction unmatched. DNA for the CDR3: TGCAGTGCTAGAGGGGGACAGGGGAATTTTGGGCAGTTCTTC. Translating gives CSARGGQGNFGQFF.

The chain is built from TRBV3-1 and TRBJ2-5, with TRBD2 identical over 14 bases. The germline V gene has CDR1 LGHDT and CDR2 YNNKEL (reference sequence). This CDR3 contains 14 residues. V dropped 4 bases and J dropped 11; count of bases not matched to a gene: 6. CDR3 loop: CASSPTSGREEQYF. CDR3 in DNA: TGTGCCAGCAGCCCGACTAGCGGGAGGGAAGAGCAGTACTTC.

A few counts support this clonotype. The chain links TRBV6-2 or TRBV6-3 to TRBJ2-3; either TRBD1 or TRBD2 may fit D (5 bases each). The CDR3 extends over 13 amino acids. Germline V lookup: CDR1 MNHEY, CDR2 SVGEGT. V lost 6 bases and J 2 bases, leaving 9 bases between the germline ends. The CDR3 protein is CASSWGFTDTQYF. The CDR3 DNA reads TGTGCCAGCAGCTGGGGGTTCACAGATACGCAGTATTTT.

The chain joins TRBV28 to TRBJ2-7; D is uncertain. The CDR3 consists of 12 residues. V gave up 5 bases and J gave up 5 bases, with 10 bases separating them. Germline CDR1 MDHEN, CDR2 SYDVKM. The CDR3 DNA is TGTGCCAGCAGTCCCCTTTCGGACGAGCAGTACTTC. Translating it yields CASSPLSDEQYF.

The chain is built from TRBV21-1 and TRBJ1-1. TRBV21-1 is flagged as a pseudogene. This CDR3 is built from 17 residues. In nucleotides, the CDR3 is TGTGCCAGCAGCAAATCTGGCACAGACTATCCGAACACTGAAGCTTTCTTT. It specifies CASSKSGTDYPNTEAFF.

The chain has TRBV5-1 and TRBJ1-2, with 8 bases that match TRBD1. The J segment lost 7 bases and the V segment lost 2 bases, leaving 7 bases of the junction unmatched. This CDR3 contains 14 residues. Germline V CDR1 and CDR2: SGHRS, YFSETQ. The CDR3 DNA reads as TGCGCCAGCAGCTTCGGACAGGGAGGTTCTGGCTACACCTTC. It codes for CASSFGQGGSGYTF.

There are a few counts of this clonotype. The chain uses TRBV12-3 or TRBV12-4 and TRBJ2-1; weak D call: TRBD2 (10 bases). This CDR3 spans 22 amino acids. Trimming left V 7 bases short and J 12 bases short, with 46 bases between. CDR3 in DNA: TGTGCCAGCAATTTTGGGGGCCTTGGGACAGGGCATACTAGCGGGACAGACGGTGGGCAGTTCTTC. Protein sequence: CASNFGGLGTGHTSGTDGGQFF.

This clonotype was detected a few times. The chain couples TRBV20-1 to TRBJ1-4; 8 positions agree with TRBD1. This CDR3 is 12 amino acids long. Germline values: CDR1 DFQATT, CDR2 SNEGSKA (reference sequence). Trimming at V came to 6 bases and at J to 8 bases, leaving 5 bases not matched to a gene. The CDR3, as DNA: TGCAGTGCGAGGACAGGGAGAGAAAAACTGTTTTTT. As protein: CSARTGREKLFF.

The CDR3 region is CASRTGLAQFF. In DNA form, the CDR3 reads TGTGCCAGCAGGACGGGACTCGCACAGTTCTTC. The chain recombines TRBV6-2 or TRBV6-3 with TRBJ2-5; TRBD2 might be the D (6 bases). TRBJ2-1 explains the end of the DNA better; the J call may be wrong. CDR1 is MNHEY and CDR2 is SVGEGT in the germline V gene. The length of the CDR3 is 11 residues.

This clonotype came up a few times. The gene calls are TRBV5-1 and TRBJ2-3, with TRBD1 as a possible D gene (5 bases). With 4 bases removed from V and 6 bases from J, the gap between germline ends came to 15 bases. Germline V gives CDR1 SGHRS, CDR2 YFSETQ. The CDR3 is 14 residues long. The CDR3: CASSDKGSADTQYF. CDR3 in DNA: TGCGCCAGCAGCGATAAGGGGTCAGCCGATACGCAGTATTTT.

The chain employs TRBV9 and TRBJ2-1; 9 nucleotides agree with TRBD2. V lost 1 base, J lost 5 bases, and 4 bases stayed unmatched. The CDR3 sequence is 15 residues long. Germline loops: CDR1 SGDLS, CDR2 YYNGEE. CDR3 DNA sequence: TGTGCCAGCAGCGTAATAGCGGGGGACCACAATGAGCAGTTCTTC. Residues: CASSVIAGDHNEQFF.

This chain connects TRBV27 to TRBJ2-5, with D unclear. Trimming took off 0 bases at V and 2 bases at J, with 7 bases between the two ends. CDR3 length: 14 residues. Germline CDR1 and CDR2: MNHEY and SMNVEV (reference sequence). Here the CDR3 DNA reads TGTGCCAGCAGTTTATCAGGGCAGCAAGAGACCCAGTACTTC. Encoded protein: CASSLSGQQETQYF.

This clonotype was observed a handful of times. The rearrangement uses TRBV4-2 and TRBJ2-1; 10 bases agree with TRBD2. Germline CDR1 is LGHNA and CDR2 is YNFKEQ. There are 16 residues in the CDR3. The ends lost 5 bases at V and 1 base at J; junction bases unmatched: 5. CDR3 protein: CASSDSSGGSYNEQFF. For the CDR3, the DNA is TGTGCCAGCAGCGATAGTAGCGGGGGGTCCTACAATGAGCAGTTCTTC.

This clonotype showed up just a few times. The chain links TRBV7-9 to TRBJ1-2, with a weak D call TRBD1 (5 bases). This CDR3 comprises 15 residues. V was trimmed by 0 bases and J by 7 bases, leaving 15 bases between them. Germline V lookup: CDR1 SEHNR, CDR2 FQNEAQ (reference sequence). The CDR3 here is CASSLAGGALSGYTF. CDR3 nucleotide sequence: TGTGCCAGCAGCTTAGCGGGAGGGGCGCTCTCTGGCTACACCTTC.

J is TRBJ2-4 and V is TRBV20-1, with 12 bases lining up with TRBD1. Germline CDR1 and CDR2: DFQATT and SNEGSKA (reference sequence). J gave up 8 bases and V 1 base, and 3 bases lay outside the gene matches. The CDR3 consists of 14 residues. CDR3 bases: TGCAGTGCTAGAGGGGGACAGGGGGCAGACATTCAGTACTTC. This encodes CSARGGQGADIQYF.

This chain links TRBV5-1 with TRBJ2-5, with D maybe TRBD1 (5 bases). The V gene lost 4 bases and the J gene lost 2 bases, with 12 bases spanning the gap. This CDR3 contains 14 residues. Germline V gives CDR1 SGHRS, CDR2 YFSETQ. CDR3 sequence (DNA): TGCGCCAGCAGCAGGGGTTCCTCTCAAGAGACCCAGTACTTC. Translation gives CASSRGSSQETQYF.

This clonotype was detected only a few times. The chain joins TRBV4-3 to TRBJ1-6, with D unresolved. Trimming took off 11 bases at V and 7 bases at J, with 21 bases between the two ends. The CDR3 length is 15 residues. Germline V CDR1 and CDR2: LGHNA, YSLEER. CDR3 region: CASRSGGSGNSPLHF. CDR3 bases: TGCGCCTCAAGATCAGGAGGGTCGGGGAATTCACCCCTCCACTTT.

This chain links TRBV7-9 with TRBJ1-4, with D possibly TRBD1 on 5 matching bases. V lost 3 bases to trimming and J lost 7 bases, with 24 bases between them. This CDR3 spans 18 amino acids. Germline CDR1 and CDR2: SEHNR and FQNEAQ (reference sequence). The CDR3: CASSFQGFAGSKSEKLFF. In DNA, the CDR3 is TGTGCCAGCAGCTTCCAGGGATTTGCGGGATCGAAGAGTGAAAAACTGTTTTTT. The full variable domain, completed using reference TRBV7-9 and TRBJ1-4, is DTGVSQNPRHKITKRGQNVTFRCDPISEHNRLYWYRQTLGQGPEFLTYFQNEAQLEKSRLLSDRFSAERPKGSFSTLEIQRTEQGDSAMYLCASSFQGFAGSKSEKLFFGSGTQLSVL.